A selection of T cell receptor beta chains follows, all from one sample in a study of cytomegalovirus exposure and HLA in healthy donors. Repertoires were generated with immunoSEQ multiplex PCR, while TCRdb's copy carries only in-frame clones and drops some. This table has under 200,000 clones, around 77% appearing once. Material: PBMCs. The receptors derive from a man in his fifties or sixties in good health and CMV-seronegative. Each CDR3 is given with its conserved first and last residue. The D gene is left open where the match is weak. Only part of the rows carry a size: once, few, many, or a class if the clone is expanded.

cdr3_nt cdr3_aa clone_size d_call j_call v_call
TGTGCCAGCAGCTTACGACAGGTGTCCTCCTACGAGCAGTACTTC CASSLRQVSSYEQYF - - TRBJ2-7 TRBV5-4
TGCGCCAGCAGCCAAGTCCCCGGGACGGGAGGGCAGTACTTC CASSQVPGTGGQYF - TRBD2 TRBJ2-7 TRBV4-1
TGTGCCAGCAGCGTAGCTACAGCCACCCGCTACACCTTC CASSVATATRYTF - - TRBJ1-2 TRBV9
TGTGCCAGCAGCGTGGACAGTTCCTACGAGCAGTACTTC CASSVDSSYEQYF - - TRBJ2-7 TRBV9
TGTGCCAGCAGCCCCAAGAGGGGGGGTTCCGAAGCTTTCTTT CASSPKRGGSEAFF - - TRBJ1-1 TRBV5-4
TGTGCCAGCAGCCCCGACAGGGGGCGCGATAGCAATCAGCCCCAGAATTTT CASSPDRGRDSNQPQNF - TRBD1 TRBJ1-5 TRBV11-3
TGCGCCAGCAGCCCGGGGAGGGTCGGGGGAGCCACTGAAGCTTTCTTT CASSPGRVGGATEAFF - - TRBJ1-1 TRBV4-1
TGTGCCAGCAGTGAAGAGGGGGTGAGGGATGAAAAACTGTTTTTT CASSEEGVRDEKLFF - - TRBJ1-4 TRBV2
TGTGCCAGCAGCCGAGCGGGTGGGGTTGAGGCGCAGTATTTT CASSRAGGVEAQYF - - TRBJ2-3 TRBV7-3
TGTGCCAGCCTAGAGCGTAACAATGAGCAGTTCTTC CASLERNNEQFF - - TRBJ2-1 TRBV18
TGTGCCAGCAGCGAAAGACTAGCGGAAGCCGATCTTCAGTACTTC CASSERLAEADLQYF - TRBD2 TRBJ2-4 TRBV7-2
TGTGCCAGCGGCGAACAGGGCCAAGAGACCCAGTACTTC CASGEQGQETQYF once - TRBJ2-5 TRBV5-4
TGCAGCGTTGCGGAGATTAATGAAAAACTGTTTTTT CSVAEINEKLFF once - TRBJ1-4 TRBV29-1
TGCGCCAGCAGGGGACTAGCGTTGAATGAGCAGTTCTTC CASRGLALNEQFF - TRBD2 TRBJ2-1 TRBV5-1
TGTGCCAGCAGTAAACAGGGTGCGAACACTGAAGCTTTCTTT CASSKQGANTEAFF few - TRBJ1-1 TRBV6-1
TGCGCCAGCAGCAGGGCCCTCGCGGGTCAGGAGCAGTTCTTC CASSRALAGQEQFF - - TRBJ2-1 TRBV5-1
TGTGCCAGACAGCAAGGGGGAGCGAATGAAAAACTGTTTTTT CARQQGGANEKLFF few - TRBJ1-4 TRBV19
TGTGCCAGCAGCTTGAAGGGGAAATGGGGCAATGAGCAGTTCTTC CASSLKGKWGNEQFF few - TRBJ2-1 TRBV5-6
TGTGCCAGCAGTTTATCCCGGGATGCTGGCTACACCTTC CASSLSRDAGYTF few - TRBJ1-2 TRBV27
TGTGCCGCAACACTAAACTCCTACAATGAGCAGTTCTTC CAATLNSYNEQFF once - TRBJ2-1 TRBV15
TGTGCCAGCATGGTCAGAAAACAGATCAGCTCCTACGAGCAGTACTTC CASMVRKQISSYEQYF - - TRBJ2-7 TRBV27
TGTGCCAGCACCCCGCCAGGACACTCTGGGGCCAACGTCCTGACTTTC CASTPPGHSGANVLTF few - TRBJ2-6 TRBV5-4
TGTGCCAGCAGCTTGGAATCAGGCTACGAGCAGTACTTC CASSLESGYEQYF - - TRBJ2-7 TRBV5-4
TGTGCCAGTAGCGGGAGGGCGCCTGGGTCCCAGTACTTC CASSGRAPGSQYF - TRBD2 TRBJ2-5 TRBV2
TGTGCCAGCAGTTTATTTGGGGCAGGGTTGGCCTACGAGCAGTACTTC CASSLFGAGLAYEQYF - - TRBJ2-7 TRBV27
TGTGCCACCAGCGGGCGTCCTGGGTCAAACAGCAATGAGCAGTTCTTC CATSGRPGSNSNEQFF - - TRBJ2-1 TRBV15
TGTGCCAGCCTCCGACAGGGGGTGAGCACTGAAGCTTTCTTT CASLRQGVSTEAFF - TRBD1 TRBJ1-1 TRBV2
TGTGCCACCAGCAGAGACAGGTCGCAAGAGACCCAGTACTTC CATSRDRSQETQYF - - TRBJ2-5 TRBV15
TGTGCCAGCAGTTTGGGGGGGACAGGGGGGGTCTACGAGCAGTACTTC CASSLGGTGGVYEQYF - TRBD1 TRBJ2-7 TRBV27
TGTGCCAGCAGCCCGCGGGGGGGGGCCCAAGAGACCCAGTACTTC CASSPRGGAQETQYF - TRBD2 TRBJ2-5 TRBV9
TGTGCCAGCAGCCAAGATGGAACAGGTTTGAAACAGCCCCAGCATTTT CASSQDGTGLKQPQHF - - TRBJ1-5 TRBV4-2
TGTGCCAGCAGTGCACGGCTAGCGGGGAGCACCGGGGAGCTGTTTTTT CASSARLAGSTGELFF - TRBD2 TRBJ2-2 TRBV2